These 29 T cell receptor beta chains share one sample of origin, sequenced in a study of regulatory T cells in long-lasting Graves disease. The time point here: persistent/refractory GD, antithyroid drugs over 5 years with positive TRAb. From PBMCs, RNA was extracted and then used to make the TCR library. Arm-PCR with iRepertoire HTBI primers amplified the CDR3 regions for these TCR beta libraries. Using its own MiXCR run on the multiplex PCR reads, TCRdb lists one record per CDR3 protein. This table has 400,000 to 500,000 distinct CDR3 sequences, 20% to 25% appearing once. The sequenced sample was peripheral blood mononuclear cells (PBMCs), obtained when the disease was refractory, from a patient treated with antithyroid drugs. The receptors originated from a female donor with Graves disease.

There are many counts of this clonotype. J is TRBJ1-4 and V is TRBV28; perhaps TRBD1 as D (6 bases). Germline V gene sequence: CDR1 MDHEN, CDR2 SYDVKM. This CDR3 is 15 amino acids long. V was pared by 8 bases and J by 2 bases, with 15 bases between. In DNA form, the CDR3 reads TGTGCCAGCGTACCTAGGGGGGATACTAATGAAAAACTGTTTTTT. Translation: CASVPRGDTNEKLFF.

The chain uses TRBV19 and TRBJ1-1; TRBD1 is a possible D gene (5 bases). Trimming removed 7 bases from V and 6 bases from J, with 24 bases in between. This CDR3 spans 16 amino acids. The germline gives CDR1 LNHDA, CDR2 SQIVND (reference sequence). CDR3 residues: CASKGMGESRISEAFF. The CDR3 DNA reads as TGTGCCAGTAAGGGGATGGGGGAAAGCCGGATTTCTGAAGCTTTCTTT.

The genes are TRBV7-6 and TRBJ1-3; D uncertain. Trimming stripped 5 bases from V and 0 bases from J, with 14 bases between. This CDR3 spans 16 amino acids. Germline CDR1 reads SGHVS; CDR2 reads FNYEAQ. The CDR3 spells CASSERRSASGNTIYF. CDR3 coding DNA: TGTGCCAGCAGCGAGCGACGATCAGCCTCTGGAAACACCATATATTTT. Using reference TRBV7-6 and TRBJ1-3 for the parts outside the CDR3, the full variable domain is GAGVSQSPRYKVTKRGQDVALRCDPISGHVSLYWYRQALGQGPEFLTYFNYEAQQDKSGLPNDRFSAERPEGSISTLTIQRTEQRDSAMYRCASSERRSASGNTIYFGEGSWLTVV.

The chain has TRBV29-1 and TRBJ2-3; TRBD2 aligns across 10 bases. Germline loops: CDR1 SQVTM, CDR2 ANQGSEA. Germline trimming cut 6 bases from V and 2 bases from J; bases unmatched to any gene: 5. The CDR3 consists of 14 residues. The CDR3 spells CSVGLAAYTDTQYF. DNA of the CDR3: TGCAGCGTAGGACTAGCGGCATACACAGATACGCAGTATTTT.

This clonotype was seen ten or more times. J is TRBJ2-5 and V is TRBV28; weak D call: TRBD2 (7 bases). Germline CDR1 is MDHEN and CDR2 is SYDVKM. This CDR3 has 13 amino acids. V lost 7 bases to trimming and J lost 5 bases, with 14 bases between them. The CDR3 is CASTRGGLETQYF. The CDR3 DNA reads TGTGCCAGCACGAGGGGGGGCCTGGAGACCCAGTACTTC. The whole variable domain, remainder taken from reference TRBV28 and TRBJ2-5, is DVKVTQSSRYLVKRTGEKVFLECVQDMDHENMFWYRQDPGLGLRLIYFSYDVKMKEKGDIPEGYSVSREKKERFSLILESASTNQTSMYLCASTRGGLETQYFGPGTRLLVL.

Comments on this clonotype: Compared with germline, one end of the junction differs, possibly owing to a read error. The chain employs TRBV7-7 and TRBJ2-5, with a weak D call TRBD1 (7 bases). The germline gives CDR1 SSHAT, CDR2 FNYEAQ (reference sequence). The CDR3 has 20 amino acids. The CDR3 bases are TGTGCTAGCAGCTTGGGTCCGCTACGAGGGGGCGCGGGGTACCAAGAGTCCCAGTACTTC. Translated: CASSLGPLRGGAGYQESQYF.

Many counts were recorded for this clonotype. The rearrangement joins TRBV28 to TRBJ2-2; 10 nucleotides line up with TRBD2. CDR1 is MDHEN, CDR2 SYDVKM, per germline. The CDR3 is made up of 16 amino acids. J gave up 5 bases and V 5 bases, and 8 bases lay outside the gene matches. As DNA, the CDR3 is TGTGCCAGCAGTCCCCTCGGACTAGCGGAGACCGGGGAGCTGTTTTTT. Protein: CASSPLGLAETGELFF.

This chain uses TRBV6-1 with TRBJ2-2; either TRBD1 or TRBD2 may supply D (5 bases each). The CDR3 sequence is 16 residues long. Trimming shortened V by 2 bases and J by 0 bases, and 10 bases separated the two germline ends. Germline CDR1 is MNHNS and CDR2 is SASEGT. DNA for the CDR3: TGTGCCAGCAGTGAACCGGGACCTACGAACACCGGGGAGCTGTTTTTT. This encodes CASSEPGPTNTGELFF.

Many counts were recorded for this clonotype. The gene calls are TRBV3-1 and TRBJ1-2; D not resolved. Trimming took 0 bases from V and 4 from J, leaving 3 bases between them. The CDR3 has 12 residues. The germline V gene has CDR1 LGHDT and CDR2 YNNKEL (reference sequence). The CDR3 DNA is TGTGCCAGCAGCCAAGACGGCTATGGCTACACCTTC. Its translation: CASSQDGYGYTF.

The chain has TRBV9 and TRBJ2-1, with unresolved D. V lost 0 bases to trimming and J lost 4 bases, with 5 bases between them. The CDR3 length is 13 residues. Germline V gene lookup returns CDR1 SGDLS and CDR2 YYNGEE. CDR3 loop: CASSVATYNEQFF. The CDR3 region has the DNA TGTGCCAGCAGCGTAGCCACATACAATGAGCAGTTCTTC.

This clonotype was picked up many times. This rearrangement joins TRBV27 to TRBJ2-7; 7 bases are shared with TRBD2. CDR3 length equals 16 residues. J was trimmed by 0 bases and V by 5 bases; bases with no gene match: 10. The germline CDR1 and CDR2 sequences are MNHEY and SMNVEV (reference sequence). Written as DNA, the CDR3 is TGTGCCAGCAGTCTCCGCAAGACTAGCTACTCCTACGAGCAGTACTTC. Its translation: CASSLRKTSYSYEQYF.

This clonotype was detected only a few times. V is TRBV6-2 or TRBV6-3 and J is TRBJ2-7, with a weak D call TRBD1 (6 bases). V shed 0 bases and J shed 2 bases, with 11 bases lying between them. Looked up from germline, CDR1 is MNHEY and CDR2 is SVGEGT. The CDR3 has 15 amino acids. In nucleotides, the CDR3 is TGTGCCAGCAGTTACTCCCGGACAGCGACCTACGAGCAGTACTTC. Translation: CASSYSRTATYEQYF.

The chain uses TRBV29-1 and TRBJ2-2; 15 bases agree with TRBD2. CDR1 and CDR2 from the germline V gene are SQVTM and ANQGSEA. CDR3 size: 15 residues. J was trimmed by 6 bases and V by 6 bases; bases with no gene match: 5. The CDR3 protein is CSVPGLAGGPGELFF. The DNA for the CDR3 is TGCAGCGTCCCGGGACTAGCGGGAGGTCCCGGGGAGCTGTTTTTT.

With regard to this clonotype: A much bigger clone sits one base away, suggesting this may be a read error. The chain has TRBV28 and TRBJ2-7; D possibly corresponds to TRBD2 (6 bases). V was trimmed by 8 bases and J by 4 bases, leaving 15 bases between them. CDR1 MDHEN and CDR2 SYDVKM come from the germline V gene. This CDR3 region has 13 residues. The CDR3 bases are TGTGCCAGCGGTTCACTGGAGGGGTACGAGCAGTACTTC. This gives the protein CASGSLEGYEQYF.

The table lists this clonotype with a count of one. This rearrangement joins TRBV7-9 to TRBJ2-1, with a tentative D call TRBD1 (6 bases). CDR3 length: 15 amino acids. Looked up from germline, CDR1 is SEHNR and CDR2 is FQNEAQ (reference sequence). The V gene lost 6 bases and the J gene lost 2 bases, with 14 bases spanning the gap. The CDR3 coding sequence is TGTGCCAGCAGTCCCCGACAGGATACCTACAATGAGCAGTTCTTC. This codes for CASSPRQDTYNEQFF.

This clonotype has at least ten counts. V gene TRBV11-3 combines with J gene TRBJ2-2, with 8 bases matching TRBD1. V shed 5 bases and J 7 bases; nucleotides not matched to a gene: 9. Looked up from germline, CDR1 is SGHNT and CDR2 is YENEEA. This CDR3 is built from 15 residues. CDR3 residues: CASSIARGHDGELFF. The CDR3 coding sequence is TGTGCCAGCAGCATAGCCAGGGGGCATGACGGGGAGCTGTTTTTT.

This clonotype was recorded at least ten times. This rearrangement joins TRBV7-9 to TRBJ2-7, with 8 bases fitting TRBD2. This CDR3 comprises 16 residues. From germline, CDR1 is SEHNR and CDR2 FQNEAQ (reference sequence). V shed 1 base, J shed 4 bases, and the junction held 9 bases outside the gene matches. The CDR3 protein is CASSLVSSGAIYEQYF. In DNA, the CDR3 is TGTGCCAGCAGCTTAGTTAGTAGCGGGGCCATATACGAGCAGTACTTC.

The V call is TRBV29-1, the J call TRBJ2-2; 11 nucleotides align to TRBD2. Germline V gene sequence: CDR1 SQVTM, CDR2 ANQGSEA. The CDR3 covers 15 residues. J lost 7 bases, V lost 2 bases, and 6 bases had no gene match. This CDR3 is CSVELAGGPDGELFF. DNA for the CDR3: TGCAGCGTTGAATTAGCGGGAGGGCCAGACGGGGAGCTGTTTTTT.

The chain recombines TRBV29-1 with TRBJ2-1; no firm D call. This CDR3 has 12 residues. V lost 5 bases and J lost 0, with 5 bases in between. CDR1 SQVTM and CDR2 ANQGSEA come from the germline V gene. The DNA of the CDR3 is TGCAGCGTTATCGACTCCTACAATGAGCAGTTCTTC. Residues: CSVIDSYNEQFF.

The CDR3 bases are TGCAGTGCTAACAGGGGGCTCAATCAGCCCCAGCATTTT. Translated: CSANRGLNQPQHF. This rearrangement joins TRBV20-1 to TRBJ1-5; TRBD1 matches at 9 bases. The CDR3 has 13 residues. After removal of 4 bases from V and 3 bases from J, the junction contained 1 base not matched to a gene. Looked up from germline, CDR1 is DFQATT and CDR2 is SNEGSKA (reference sequence).

The chain uses TRBV29-1 and TRBJ1-4, with TRBD1 matching over 7 bases. Germline lookup yields CDR1 SQVTM and CDR2 ANQGSEA. CDR3 size: 16 residues. V lost 4 bases to trimming and J lost 5 bases; unmatched junction nucleotides: 13. The CDR3 DNA reads as TGCAGCGTTGGGGGAGAAGGGGGCGCTAGGAATGAAAAACTGTTTTTT. This translates into CSVGGEGGARNEKLFF.

J is TRBJ2-7 and V is TRBV20-1; unclear D gene. This CDR3 has 10 amino acids. Between the trimmed V and J ends, which lost 8 bases and 4 bases, there was a span of 9 bases. CDR1 is DFQATT, CDR2 SNEGSKA, per germline (reference sequence). CDR3 nucleotides: TGCAGTCCCCGAGATTACGAGCAGTACTTC. It codes for CSPRDYEQYF.

The rearrangement links TRBV4-2 to TRBJ2-2, with D perhaps matching TRBD2 (6 bases). The CDR3 runs 16 residues. Per the germline V gene, CDR1 is LGHNA and CDR2 is YNFKEQ. V dropped 4 bases and J dropped 0 bases, with 12 bases sitting between them. The CDR3 DNA reads as TGTGCCAGCAGCCTCGGACGGGAGACGAACACCGGGGAGCTGTTTTTT. Protein: CASSLGRETNTGELFF.

This clonotype was detected many times. The chain's CDR3 is CATSDDYGYTF. The CDR3 region has the DNA TGTGCCACCAGTGATGACTATGGCTACACCTTC. This chain uses TRBV24-1 with TRBJ1-2, with no clear D. This CDR3 has 11 amino acids. Trimming shortened V by 3 bases and J by 3 bases, and 1 base separated the two germline ends. Germline assignment: CDR1 KGHDR and CDR2 SFDVKD.

This clonotype was seen repeatedly, ten times or more. The V and J genes are TRBV12-3 or TRBV12-4 and TRBJ2-2, with 7 bases fitting TRBD2. CDR3 length: 21 residues. V gave up 6 bases and J gave up 5 bases; unmatched junction bases: 27. CDR3 nucleotides: TGTGCCAGCAGACCTAGCGGAGACTATCCATTAAGACCTCAAAAAACCGGGGAGCTGTTTTTT. Amino acid sequence: CASRPSGDYPLRPQKTGELFF.

This clonotype turned up a few times. The gene calls are TRBV4-1 and TRBJ1-2; D is unresolved. The CDR3 runs to 14 residues. The V and J ends lost 0 bases and 1 base respectively, with 6 bases between them. The germline V gene has CDR1 MGHRA and CDR2 YSYEKL. The chain's CDR3 is CASSQEEINYGYTF. The CDR3 nucleotides are TGCGCCAGCAGCCAAGAGGAGATTAACTATGGCTACACCTTC.

This clonotype was seen many times. This may arise from a read error, as a much more abundant clone is one base away. The chain links TRBV3-1 to TRBJ2-5; D not resolved. V was shortened by 0 bases and J by 2 bases, with 1 base between the two germline ends. The CDR3 spans 12 residues. CDR1 is LGHDT and CDR2 is YNNKEL in the germline V gene (reference sequence). The CDR3 spells CASSQEQETQYF. The CDR3 bases are TGTGCCAGCAGCCAAGAGCAAGAGACCCAGTACTTC.

At least ten counts were recorded for this clonotype. This sequence joins TRBV20-1 and TRBJ1-5; D is uncertain. The V end lost 3 bases, the J end lost 5 bases, and 11 bases lay between the germline ends. This CDR3 is built from 13 residues. Germline CDR1 and CDR2: DFQATT and SNEGSKA (reference sequence). The CDR3: CSASYGRHQPQHF. DNA of the CDR3: TGCAGTGCTAGTTACGGTCGGCATCAGCCCCAGCATTTT.

This chain uses TRBV10-3 with TRBJ1-1; no clear D gene. The CDR3 extends over 14 amino acids. V shed 2 bases and J shed 3 bases, with 10 bases lying between them. Germline V CDR1 and CDR2: ENHRY, SYGVKD. CDR3 sequence reads: CAISEPDHYTEAFF. In nucleotides, the CDR3 is TGTGCCATCAGTGAGCCAGACCACTACACTGAAGCTTTCTTT.